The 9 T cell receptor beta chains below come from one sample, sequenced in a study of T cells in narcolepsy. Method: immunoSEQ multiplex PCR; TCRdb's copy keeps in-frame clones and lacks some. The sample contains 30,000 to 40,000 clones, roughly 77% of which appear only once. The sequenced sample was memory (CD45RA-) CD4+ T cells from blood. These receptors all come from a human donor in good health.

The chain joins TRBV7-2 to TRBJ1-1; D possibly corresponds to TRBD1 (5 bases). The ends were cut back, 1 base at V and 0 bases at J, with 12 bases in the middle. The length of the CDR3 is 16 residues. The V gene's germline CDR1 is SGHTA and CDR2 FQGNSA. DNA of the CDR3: TGTGCCAGCAGCTTAGAGGGACGGCTAATGAACACTGAAGCTTTCTTT. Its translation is CASSLEGRLMNTEAFF. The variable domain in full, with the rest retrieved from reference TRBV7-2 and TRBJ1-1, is GAGVSQSPSNKVTEKGKDVELRCDPISGHTALYWYRQSLGQGLEFLIYFQGNSAPDKSGLPSDRFSAERTGGSVSTLTIQRTQQEDSAVYLCASSLEGRLMNTEAFFGQGTRLTVV.

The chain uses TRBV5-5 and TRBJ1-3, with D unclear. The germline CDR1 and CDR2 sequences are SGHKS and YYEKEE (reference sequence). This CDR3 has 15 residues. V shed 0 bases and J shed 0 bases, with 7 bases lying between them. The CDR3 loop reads CASSLGFTSGNTIYF. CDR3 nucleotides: TGTGCCAGCAGCTTGGGGTTCACCTCTGGAAACACCATATATTTT. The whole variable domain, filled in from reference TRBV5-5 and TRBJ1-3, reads DAGVTQSPTHLIKTRGQQVTLRCSPISGHKSVSWYQQVLGQGPQFIFQYYEKEERGRGNFPDRFSARQFPNYSSELNVNALLLGDSALYLCASSLGFTSGNTIYFGEGSWLTVV.

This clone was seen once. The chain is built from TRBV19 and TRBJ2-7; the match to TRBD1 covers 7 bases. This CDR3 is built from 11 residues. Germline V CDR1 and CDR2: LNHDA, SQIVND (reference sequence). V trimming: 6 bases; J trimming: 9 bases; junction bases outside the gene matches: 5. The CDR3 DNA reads TGTGCCAGTAGATCTACAGGGGCGCAGTACTTC. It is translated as CASRSTGAQYF.

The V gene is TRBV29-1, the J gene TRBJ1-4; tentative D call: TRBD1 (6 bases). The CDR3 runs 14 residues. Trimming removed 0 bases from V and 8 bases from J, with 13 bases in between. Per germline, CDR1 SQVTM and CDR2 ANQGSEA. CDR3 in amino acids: CSVEEGRGGEKLFF. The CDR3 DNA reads TGCAGCGTTGAAGAAGGCAGGGGAGGCGAAAAACTGTTTTTT.

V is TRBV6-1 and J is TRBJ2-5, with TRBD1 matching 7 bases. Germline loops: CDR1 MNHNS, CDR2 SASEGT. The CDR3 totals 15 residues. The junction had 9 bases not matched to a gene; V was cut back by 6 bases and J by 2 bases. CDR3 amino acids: CASSPNRDSQETQYF. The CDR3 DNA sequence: TGTGCCAGCAGCCCAAATCGGGACAGTCAAGAGACCCAGTACTTC.

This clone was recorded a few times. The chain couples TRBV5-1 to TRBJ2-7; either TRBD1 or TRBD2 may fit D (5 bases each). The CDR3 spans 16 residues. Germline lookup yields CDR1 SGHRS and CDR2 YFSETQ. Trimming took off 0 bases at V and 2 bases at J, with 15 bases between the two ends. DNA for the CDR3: TGCGCCAGCAGCTTGGAAGCCGGGACGCCTCCCTACGAGCAGTACTTC. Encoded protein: CASSLEAGTPPYEQYF. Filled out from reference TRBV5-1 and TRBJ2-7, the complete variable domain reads KAGVTQTPRYLIKTRGQQVTLSCSPISGHRSVSWYQQTPGQGLQFLFEYFSETQRNKGNFPGRFSGRQFSNSRSEMNVSTLELGDSALYLCASSLEAGTPPYEQYFGPGTRLTVT.

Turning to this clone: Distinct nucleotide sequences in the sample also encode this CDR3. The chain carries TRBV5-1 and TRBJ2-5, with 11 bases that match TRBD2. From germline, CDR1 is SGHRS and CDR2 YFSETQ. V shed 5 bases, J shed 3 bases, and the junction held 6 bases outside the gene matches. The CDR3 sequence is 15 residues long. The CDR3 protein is CASRRLAGGKETQYF. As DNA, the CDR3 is TGCGCCAGCAGGAGGCTAGCGGGGGGTAAAGAGACCCAGTACTTC. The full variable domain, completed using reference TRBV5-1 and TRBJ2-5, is KAGVTQTPRYLIKTRGQQVTLSCSPISGHRSVSWYQQTPGQGLQFLFEYFSETQRNKGNFPGRFSGRQFSNSRSEMNVSTLELGDSALYLCASRRLAGGKETQYFGPGTRLLVL.

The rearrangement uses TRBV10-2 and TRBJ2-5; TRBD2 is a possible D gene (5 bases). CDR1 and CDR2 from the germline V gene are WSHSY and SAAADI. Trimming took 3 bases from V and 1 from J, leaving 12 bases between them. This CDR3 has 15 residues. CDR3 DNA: TGCGCCAGCAGTGATTTATGGGCGGGCCAAGAGACCCAGTACTTC. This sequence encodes CASSDLWAGQETQYF.

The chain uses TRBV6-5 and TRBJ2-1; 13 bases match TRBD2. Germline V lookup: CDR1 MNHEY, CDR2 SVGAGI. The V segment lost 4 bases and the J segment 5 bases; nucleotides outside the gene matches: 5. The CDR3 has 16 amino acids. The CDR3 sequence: CASSSPGLAGHNEQFF. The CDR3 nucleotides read TGTGCCAGCAGTTCACCGGGACTAGCGGGGCACAATGAGCAGTTCTTC.